The 18 T cell receptor beta chains given below trace back to one sample, sequenced in a study of blood T cell repertoires in COVID-19. Profiling relied on immunoSEQ multiplex PCR, and the TCRdb table lists in-frame clones only, not all of them. The top ten hold 1.5% of the sample, which has roughly 250,000 clones, 84% seen once. Material for sequencing was peripheral blood. The source is a woman aged 40 to 55 who had recovered from COVID-19.

The chain recombines TRBV5-8 with TRBJ2-1; D gene uncertain. This CDR3 is built from 9 residues. Between the trimmed V and J ends, which lost 7 bases and 15 bases, there was a span of 11 bases. The germline gives CDR1 SGHTS, CDR2 YDEGEE. The CDR3 nucleotides are TGTGCCAGCCTAGGAGTCGGGTTCTTC. Translation gives CASLGVGFF. The variable domain in full, completed from reference TRBV5-8 and TRBJ2-1, reads EAGVTQSPTHLIKTRGQQATLRCSPISGHTSVYWYQQALGLGLQFLLWYDEGEERNRGNFPPRFSGRQFPNYSSELNVNALELEDSALYLCASLGVGFFGPGTRLTVL.

The chain carries TRBV5-4 and TRBJ1-2; D is perhaps TRBD1 (5 bases). The CDR3 runs to 13 residues. Germline CDR1 SGHNT, CDR2 YYREEE (reference sequence). V was pared by 3 bases and J by 6 bases, with 12 bases between. This CDR3 is CASSSGHPDGYTF. The DNA for the CDR3 is TGTGCCAGCAGCTCAGGACATCCCGATGGCTACACCTTC. Based on the CDR3 plus reference TRBV5-4 and TRBJ1-2, the full variable domain is ETGVTQSPTHLIKTRGQQVTLRCSSQSGHNTVSWYQQALGQGPQFIFQYYREEENGRGNFPPRFSGLQFPNYSSELNVNALELDDSALYLCASSSGHPDGYTFGSGTRLTVV.

J is TRBJ2-7 and V is TRBV28, with 10 positions matching TRBD2. The CDR3 extends over 12 amino acids. CDR1 is MDHEN, CDR2 SYDVKM, per germline. Unmatched junction bases numbered 0, after V lost 8 bases and J lost 2 bases. The CDR3 sequence: CASGTSAYEQYF. CDR3 bases: TGTGCCAGCGGGACTAGCGCCTACGAGCAGTACTTC.

This chain joins TRBV2 and TRBJ1-2; TRBD1 matches 8 bases. In germline, CDR1 is SNHLY, CDR2 FYNNEI. V gave up 7 bases and J gave up 9 bases; unmatched junction bases: 7. The CDR3 runs 12 residues. The CDR3 nucleotides read TGTGCCAGCACCCGGACAGGGATCAGCTACACCTTC. This sequence encodes CASTRTGISYTF.

Comments on this clone: The sample carries other DNA sequences with the same CDR3. This chain links TRBV6-6 with TRBJ2-7, with D maybe TRBD1 (6 bases). This CDR3 has 11 residues. Per the germline V gene, CDR1 is MNHNY and CDR2 is SVGAGI (reference sequence). V was cut by 9 bases and J by 7 bases, with 13 bases left in between. For the CDR3, the DNA is TGTGCCAGTGGCAGGGGTCTAGAGCAGTACTTC. Its protein product is CASGRGLEQYF.

The genes are TRBV6-5 and TRBJ2-5; 7 bases are a match to TRBD2. With V trimmed by 3 bases and J by 4 bases, 5 bases remained unmatched. This CDR3 has 14 amino acids. The germline V gene encodes CDR1 MNHEY and CDR2 SVGAGI. The CDR3 is CASSYWEGGETQYF. The DNA of the CDR3 is TGTGCCAGCAGTTATTGGGAGGGAGGAGAGACCCAGTACTTC.

V gene TRBV28 combines with J gene TRBJ1-1, with a possible D match to TRBD1 (6 bases). Trimming removed 2 bases from V and 8 bases from J, with 12 bases in between. The CDR3 loop spans 13 amino acids. Germline V gene data show CDR1 as MDHEN and CDR2 as SYDVKM. The CDR3 sequence: CASSLPGHPEAFF. The CDR3 DNA is TGTGCCAGCAGTTTACCGGGACATCCAGAAGCTTTCTTT. Using reference TRBV28 and TRBJ1-1 for the parts outside the CDR3, the full variable domain is DVKVTQSSRYLVKRTGEKVFLECVQDMDHENMFWYRQDPGLGLRLIYFSYDVKMKEKGDIPEGYSVSREKKERFSLILESASTNQTSMYLCASSLPGHPEAFFGQGTRLTVV.

The rearrangement joins TRBV5-1 to TRBJ2-2, with a tentative D call TRBD2 (6 bases). This CDR3 is 15 amino acids long. The germline V gene encodes CDR1 SGHRS and CDR2 YFSETQ. V was shortened by 6 bases and J by 5 bases, with 17 bases between the two germline ends. CDR3 residues: CASTPTSYTTGELFF. CDR3 bases: TGCGCCAGCACCCCTACTAGCTATACTACCGGGGAGCTGTTTTTT.

This chain connects TRBV27 to TRBJ2-7, with D perhaps TRBD2 (6 bases). The germline V gene encodes CDR1 MNHEY and CDR2 SMNVEV (reference sequence). V lost 6 bases, J lost 0 bases, and 18 bases lay in between. The CDR3 has 16 residues. The CDR3 sequence: CASRGGGADYSYEQYF. DNA for the CDR3: TGTGCCAGCAGGGGGGGTGGGGCGGATTACTCCTACGAGCAGTACTTC.

As to this clone: Sequence at one end of the junction differs from germline and may be a read error. The chain uses TRBV3-1 (or the pseudogene TRBV3-2) and TRBJ2-1, with 14 positions matching TRBD2. Germline CDR1 LGHDT, CDR2 YNNKEL (reference sequence). The CDR3 runs to 20 residues. CDR3 sequence: CANSPTRTSGGISSYNEQFF. CDR3 coding DNA: TGTGCCAACAGCCCAACGAGGACTAGCGGGGGGATTAGCTCCTACAATGAGCAGTTCTTC.

The chain combines TRBV2 with TRBJ1-1; D gene uncertain. This CDR3 has 13 residues. Trimming took 4 bases from V and 0 from J, leaving 6 bases between them. The V gene's germline CDR1 is SNHLY and CDR2 FYNNEI. Here the CDR3 reads CASSVGVNTEAFF. DNA of the CDR3: TGTGCCAGCAGTGTGGGAGTGAACACTGAAGCTTTCTTT.

The chain combines TRBV24-1 with TRBJ1-2; D gene uncertain. The V end was cut by 3 bases, the J end by 7 bases, with 17 bases between. CDR3 size: 15 residues. Germline values: CDR1 KGHDR, CDR2 SFDVKD. CDR3 DNA: TGTGCCACCAGTGATGTTGGTTCAGTGATTTCTGGCTACACCTTC. Its translation is CATSDVGSVISGYTF.

With respect to this clone: A junction boundary mismatches the germline segment, possibly from a read error. The gene calls are TRBV11-2 and TRBJ1-1; weak D call: TRBD1 (6 bases). This CDR3 has 15 amino acids. Germline loops: CDR1 SGHAT, CDR2 FQNNGV. The CDR3 reads CASSSDRSGNPEAFF. CDR3 DNA: TGTGCCAGCAGCTCCGACAGGAGCGGGAACCCTGAAGCTTTCTTT. The variable domain in full, with the rest retrieved from reference TRBV11-2 and TRBJ1-1, is EAGVAQSPRYKIIEKRQSVAFWCNPISGHATLYWYQQILGQGPKLLIQFQNNGVVDDSQLPKDRFSAERLKGVDSTLKIQPAKLEDSAVYLCASSSDRSGNPEAFFGQGTRLTVV.

The V and J genes are TRBV5-4 and TRBJ1-6; 8 bases align to TRBD1. This CDR3 has 16 residues. Germline V CDR1 and CDR2: SGHNT, YYREEE (reference sequence). V dropped 0 bases and J dropped 10; count of bases not matched to a gene: 9. CDR3 residues: CASSLARQGRGSPLHF. The CDR3 DNA is TGTGCCAGCAGCTTGGCTAGACAGGGGAGGGGATCACCCCTCCACTTT.

The chain has TRBV5-5 and TRBJ1-6; possibly TRBD1 for D (6 bases). V lost 4 bases and J 8 bases, leaving 13 bases between the germline ends. Germline V gene lookup returns CDR1 SGHKS and CDR2 YYEKEE (reference sequence). This CDR3 contains 14 residues. The chain's CDR3 is CASSVQGLDSPLHF. The CDR3 nucleotides read TGTGCCAGCAGCGTACAGGGTTTGGATTCACCCCTCCACTTT.

As DNA, the CDR3 is TGTGCCAGCAGCAAACCATACAGGGGGGTCACTGAAGCTTTCTTT. Amino acid sequence: CASSKPYRGVTEAFF. This rearrangement joins TRBV7-9 to TRBJ1-1; the match to TRBD1 covers 8 bases. J gave up 4 bases and V 5 bases, and 9 bases lay outside the gene matches. Germline V lookup: CDR1 SEHNR, CDR2 FQNEAQ (reference sequence). The CDR3 totals 15 residues.

The chain uses TRBV30 and TRBJ2-7, with a weak D call TRBD1 (6 bases). This CDR3 spans 14 amino acids. Germline CDR1 and CDR2: GTSNPN and SVGIG (reference sequence). V was shortened by 8 bases and J by 2 bases, with 19 bases between the two germline ends. The CDR3 DNA reads TGTGCCCGATCCGTACAGGGAAATCCCTACGAGCAGTACTTC. It specifies CARSVQGNPYEQYF.

A single count supports this clone. V is TRBV7-6 and J is TRBJ2-3; 8 bases map to TRBD2. The trim removed 1 base at V and 4 bases at J, leaving 7 bases unmatched. Germline V lookup: CDR1 SGHVS, CDR2 FNYEAQ. CDR3 length: 16 residues. CDR3 DNA: TGTGCCAGCAGCTTAGTCGGGGGGGCTATGTCAGATACGCAGTATTTT. Translation gives CASSLVGGAMSDTQYF.